Below, 10 T cell receptor beta chains from the same sample are listed, as sequenced in a study of blood T cells in healthy people across ages. Together with a sample-barcoded 5' primer, a J-beta primer mix was included in a second PCR lasting 7 to 11 cycles. TCRdb re-analysed the 5' RACE reads in MiXCR, keeping a single row per CDR3 protein. The table records roughly 2 million distinct CDR3 sequences, around half of them present only once. Sequencing was carried out using blood. These receptors were taken from a woman between 40 and 55 years old in good health.

This clonotype was seen a handful of times. CDR3 region: CASRPISPKYEQYF. The DNA for the CDR3 is TGTGCCAGCCGACCGATCTCTCCTAAGTACGAGCAGTACTTC. The V call is TRBV28, the J call TRBJ2-7; D is undetermined. The germline V gene encodes CDR1 MDHEN and CDR2 SYDVKM. Trimming cost V 8 bases and J 4 bases, with 18 bases left between them. The CDR3 spans 14 residues.

The CDR3 spells CASSLGRDGIKNIQYF. The CDR3 region has the DNA TGTGCCAGCAGCTTAGGTCGCGACGGAATCAAAAACATTCAGTACTTC. The chain carries TRBV7-9 and TRBJ2-4; D gene unclear. Germline loops: CDR1 SEHNR, CDR2 FQNEAQ (reference sequence). The V end was cut by 1 base, the J end by 3 bases, with 13 bases between. The CDR3 length is 16 residues.

The chain has TRBV7-2 and TRBJ2-7; D is possibly TRBD1 (5 bases). Trimming cost V 2 bases and J 3 bases, with 8 bases left between them. This CDR3 region has 13 residues. In germline, CDR1 is SGHTA, CDR2 FQGNSA. CDR3 sequence: CASSLNQGYEQYF. CDR3 in DNA: TGTGCCAGCAGCTTAAATCAGGGCTACGAGCAGTACTTC.

This clonotype was observed a handful of times. This chain joins TRBV29-1 and TRBJ1-4; maybe TRBD1 (5 bases). This CDR3 has 14 amino acids. CDR1 is SQVTM and CDR2 is ANQGSEA in the germline V gene. The ends were cut back, 2 bases at V and 4 bases at J, with 11 bases in the middle. This chain's CDR3 is CSVEPRGLNEKLFF. Written as DNA, the CDR3 is TGCAGCGTTGAACCCCGGGGCCTTAATGAAAAACTGTTTTTT.

The chain links TRBV12-3 or TRBV12-4 to TRBJ2-1; TRBD1 matches at 7 bases. The ends lost 4 bases at V and 0 bases at J; junction bases unmatched: 6. There are 16 residues in the CDR3. CDR3 sequence: CASSYQTGSSYNEQFF. Here the CDR3 DNA reads TGTGCCAGCAGTTATCAGACAGGGAGCTCCTACAATGAGCAGTTCTTC.

This chain uses TRBV18 with TRBJ1-2; no clear D gene. V was pared by 8 bases and J by 4 bases, with 11 bases between. Germline V gene data show CDR1 as KGHSH and CDR2 as LQKENI. This CDR3 has 12 amino acids. This chain's CDR3 is CASAQATYGYTF. In DNA, the CDR3 is TGTGCCAGCGCACAAGCCACCTATGGCTACACCTTC.

This clonotype was seen a few times. J is TRBJ2-5 and V is TRBV29-1, with D perhaps TRBD2 (6 bases). Germline V gives CDR1 SQVTM, CDR2 ANQGSEA. CDR3 length: 11 residues. Trimming took 7 bases from V and 5 from J, leaving 11 bases between them. In nucleotides, the CDR3 is TGCAGCGCGCGGGGATCGGAGACCCAGTACTTC. This codes for CSARGSETQYF.

V and J are TRBV4-2 and TRBJ2-3; 11 positions agree with TRBD2. The germline V gene encodes CDR1 LGHNA and CDR2 YNFKEQ. The CDR3 sequence is 17 residues long. The trim removed 3 bases at V and 6 bases at J, leaving 11 bases unmatched. The CDR3 loop is CASSQDSGGAEWDTQYF. The CDR3 DNA reads TGTGCCAGCAGCCAGGATAGCGGGGGGGCCGAATGGGATACGCAGTATTTT.

The chain uses TRBV11-3 and TRBJ2-1; 14 positions match TRBD2. J gave up 9 bases and V 5 bases, and 6 bases lay outside the gene matches. This CDR3 is built from 15 residues. Germline loops: CDR1 SGHNT, CDR2 YENEEA. The chain's CDR3 is CASSPKGLAGGEQFF. CDR3 nucleotides: TGTGCCAGCAGCCCAAAAGGACTAGCGGGGGGTGAGCAGTTCTTC.

Notes on this clonotype: This clone may be a read error of a much larger clone one base away. CDR3 sequence (DNA): TGTGCCAGCAGTTACCAGGAAACCTACGAGCAGTTCTTC. The encoded protein is CASSYQETYEQFF. This sequence joins TRBV6-6 and TRBJ2-1; D is ambiguous. The CDR3 runs to 13 residues. Germline values: CDR1 MNHNY, CDR2 SVGAGI (reference sequence). The germline V and J ends were trimmed by 2 bases and 10 bases, with 12 bases remaining between them.